The source of this TCR beta chain is a study of blood T cell repertoires in COVID-19. Overall study context: Samples representing acute and convalescent COVID-19 were sourced from the United States, Italy and Spain. T cells, B-cell-depleted T cells, or PBMCs supplied cDNA or gDNA.

A few counts support this clone. The same CDR3 also results from other DNA sequences found in this sample. In the authors' methods: Scientists estimated how many nucleated cells there were by amplifying reference gene primers. Sequenced by immunoSEQ multiplex PCR; TCRdb stores in-frame clones only, minus some. Clone size and V and J calls were adopted from that table, with D and trimming inferred from the DNA. The sample contains around 200,000 clones, roughly 76% of which appear only once. The germline V gene has CDR1 SGHNT and CDR2 YYREEE (reference sequence). CDR3 length: 12 residues. Deletions cut 0 bases from V and 4 bases from J, with 4 bases between.

The sequence came from a human donor in a cohort sampled during active COVID-19. This sequence joins TRBV5-4 and TRBJ1-2; D remains unclear. Input material: peripheral blood. For the CDR3, the DNA is TGTGCCAGCAGCTTGGACGGCTATGGCTACACCTTC. Translation gives CASSLDGYGYTF.